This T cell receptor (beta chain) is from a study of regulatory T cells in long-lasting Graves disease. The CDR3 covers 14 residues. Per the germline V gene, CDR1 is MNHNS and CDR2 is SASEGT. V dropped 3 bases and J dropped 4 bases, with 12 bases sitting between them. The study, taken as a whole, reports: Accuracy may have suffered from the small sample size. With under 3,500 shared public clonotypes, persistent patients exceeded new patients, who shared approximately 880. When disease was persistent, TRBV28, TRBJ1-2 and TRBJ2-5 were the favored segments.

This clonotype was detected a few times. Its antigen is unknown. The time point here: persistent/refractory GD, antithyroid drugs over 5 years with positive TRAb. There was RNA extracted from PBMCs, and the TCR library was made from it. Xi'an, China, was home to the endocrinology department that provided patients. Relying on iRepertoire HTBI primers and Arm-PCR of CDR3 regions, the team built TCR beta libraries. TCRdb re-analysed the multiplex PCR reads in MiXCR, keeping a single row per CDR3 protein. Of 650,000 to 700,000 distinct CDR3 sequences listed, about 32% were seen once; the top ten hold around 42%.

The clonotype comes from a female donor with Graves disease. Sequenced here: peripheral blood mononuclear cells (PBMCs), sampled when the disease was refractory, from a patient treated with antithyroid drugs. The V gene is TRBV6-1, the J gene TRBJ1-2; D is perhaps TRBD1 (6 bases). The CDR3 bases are TGTGCCAGCAGTGAGGGACATACCATCTATGGCTACACCTTC. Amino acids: CASSEGHTIYGYTF.